This T cell receptor beta chain was obtained from a study of response to subunit inactivated influenza vaccine. This CDR3 region has 13 residues. The germline gives CDR1 DFQATT, CDR2 SNEGSKA (reference sequence). Trimming cost V 6 bases and J 0 bases, with 10 bases left between them. MiXCR, applied by TCRdb to the RT-PCR reads, yields one record per CDR3 protein. The data show over 800,000 distinct CDR3 sequences, roughly 20% seen once. The chain links TRBV20-1 to TRBJ2-3, with a weak D call TRBD2 (5 bases). Material: PBMCs from blood, obtained less than 6 days after vaccination. The clonotype was recovered from a man between 50 and 59 years old who received an inactivated influenza vaccine. The CDR3 reads CSANGVSTDTQYF. The CDR3 nucleotides read TGCAGTGCCAACGGGGTCAGCACAGATACGCAGTATTTT.